This passage covers 22 T cell receptor beta chains from one sample sequenced in a study of shared clonotypes between healthy human individuals. Produced via immunoSEQ multiplex PCR; TCRdb's table is partial and in-frame only. The top ten hold more than 0.55% of the sample, which has about 990,000 clones, about four fifths seen once. The sample taken for sequencing was memory CD4+ T cells from PBMCs. The subset here: CD45RA-negative fraction. Every receptor here comes from a man aged 18 to 29 in good health. Some clones in this sample may be carry-over from other donors' samples.

The genes are TRBV7-9 and TRBJ2-7; TRBD2 might be the D (5 bases). The CDR3 sequence is 15 residues long. Looked up from germline, CDR1 is SEHNR and CDR2 is FQNEAQ (reference sequence). V was shortened by 5 bases and J by 4 bases, with 18 bases between the two germline ends. The CDR3 DNA reads TGTGCCAGCAGCCGAGAGAGAGGGCAGGTTTACGAGCAGTACTTC. Translation: CASSRERGQVYEQYF.

The chain joins TRBV9 to TRBJ1-4; D is unclear. This CDR3 region has 14 residues. Germline assignment: CDR1 SGDLS and CDR2 YYNGEE. V lost 8 bases to trimming and J lost 0 bases, with 11 bases between them. This chain's CDR3 is CASGHYATNEKLFF. DNA for the CDR3: TGTGCCAGTGGCCACTACGCAACTAATGAAAAACTGTTTTTT.

V gene TRBV21-1 combines with J gene TRBJ1-5; the table's D call TRBD1 went unverified against the DNA. TRBV21-1 is noted as a pseudogene. This CDR3 comprises 15 residues. As DNA, the CDR3 is TGTGCCAGCAGATCTCACTCGATACAGGCGCCGCCCCAGCATTTT. Its translation: CASRSHSIQAPPQHF.

The chain couples TRBV7-8 to TRBJ1-5; 7 nucleotides align to TRBD1. V trimming: 5 bases; J trimming: 7 bases; junction bases outside the gene matches: 11. Germline V gene sequence: CDR1 SGHVS, CDR2 FQNEAQ. The length of the CDR3 is 15 residues. This CDR3 reads CASSTRTGLGQPQHF. CDR3 nucleotides: TGTGCCAGCAGCACCCGGACAGGTTTAGGCCAGCCCCAGCATTTT.

This clone was detected only once. The V call is TRBV18, the J call TRBJ2-7; D is undetermined. From germline, CDR1 is KGHSH and CDR2 LQKENI. The V gene lost 3 bases and the J gene lost 5 bases, with 5 bases spanning the gap. The CDR3 loop spans 11 amino acids. DNA for the CDR3: TGTGCCAGCTCACCGGCCGACGAGCAGTACTTC. This gives the protein CASSPADEQYF.

The rearrangement links TRBV7-2 to TRBJ2-7; no clear D gene. The CDR3 extends over 13 amino acids. V lost 5 bases and J 6 bases, leaving 14 bases between the germline ends. From germline, CDR1 is SGHTA and CDR2 FQGNSA. The CDR3 here is CASSLDPSLEQYF. In nucleotides, the CDR3 is TGTGCCAGCAGCCTAGACCCATCCCTCGAGCAGTACTTC. The full variable domain, with the rest looked up from reference TRBV7-2 and TRBJ2-7, is GAGVSQSPSNKVTEKGKDVELRCDPISGHTALYWYRQSLGQGLEFLIYFQGNSAPDKSGLPSDRFSAERTGGSVSTLTIQRTQQEDSAVYLCASSLDPSLEQYFGPGTRLTVT.

On this clone itself: The identical CDR3 is also encoded by other nucleotide sequences in the sample. The rearrangement uses TRBV7-9 and TRBJ1-3; D call uncertain. With 6 bases removed from V and 2 bases from J, the gap between germline ends came to 5 bases. The CDR3 sequence is 12 residues long. From germline, CDR1 is SEHNR and CDR2 FQNEAQ (reference sequence). This CDR3 is CASSLPGNTIYF. In DNA, the CDR3 is TGTGCCAGCAGTCTTCCTGGAAACACCATATATTTT. Full variable domain (outside the CDR3, taken from reference TRBV7-9 and TRBJ1-3): DTGVSQNPRHKITKRGQNVTFRCDPISEHNRLYWYRQTLGQGPEFLTYFQNEAQLEKSRLLSDRFSAERPKGSFSTLEIQRTEQGDSAMYLCASSLPGNTIYFGEGSWLTVV.

The chain employs TRBV28 and TRBJ1-4; TRBD1 aligns across 9 bases. The germline CDR1 and CDR2 sequences are MDHEN and SYDVKM. V was pared by 7 bases and J by 9 bases, with 6 bases of the junction left unmatched. The CDR3 is made up of 13 amino acids. The CDR3 loop is CASKDRGLQKLFF. The DNA for the CDR3 is TGTGCCAGCAAGGACAGGGGCTTACAAAAACTGTTTTTT.

The chain is built from TRBV28 and TRBJ2-6; no clear D gene. Trimming took 5 bases from V and 1 from J, leaving 6 bases between them. This CDR3 contains 14 residues. From germline, CDR1 is MDHEN and CDR2 SYDVKM. In nucleotides, the CDR3 is TGTGCCAGCAGTCCCGTTTCTGGGGCCAACGTCCTGACTTTC. It encodes CASSPVSGANVLTF.

This clone was detected once. J is TRBJ2-7 and V is TRBV7-2; D is unclear. Trimming pared 5 bases from V and 4 bases from J, leaving 15 bases between. The CDR3 covers 14 residues. Per germline, CDR1 SGHTA and CDR2 FQGNSA. CDR3 bases: TGTGCCAGCAGCCGGCGAAACTTCGGGTACGAGCAGTACTTC. This encodes CASSRRNFGYEQYF. Using reference TRBV7-2 and TRBJ2-7 for the parts outside the CDR3, the full variable domain is GAGVSQSPSNKVTEKGKDVELRCDPISGHTALYWYRQSLGQGLEFLIYFQGNSAPDKSGLPSDRFSAERTGGSVSTLTIQRTQQEDSAVYLCASSRRNFGYEQYFGPGTRLTVT.

The genes are TRBV6-5 and TRBJ1-5, with D unresolved. V gave up 8 bases and J gave up 4 bases, with 12 bases separating them. The length of the CDR3 is 13 residues. The germline V gene encodes CDR1 MNHEY and CDR2 SVGAGI. This chain's CDR3 is CASASRRNQPQHF. The CDR3 bases are TGTGCCAGCGCCAGCCGCAGGAATCAGCCCCAGCATTTT.

The chain uses TRBV7-2 and TRBJ1-2; D is undetermined. This CDR3 is 14 amino acids long. With 0 bases removed from V and 2 bases from J, the gap between germline ends came to 7 bases. CDR1 and CDR2 (germline): SGHTA, FQGNSA. DNA for the CDR3: TGTGCCAGCAGCTTAGCTCTCCACAACTATGGCTACACCTTC. Its translation is CASSLALHNYGYTF.

V gene TRBV7-9 combines with J gene TRBJ2-6; D is ambiguous. Germline CDR1 is SEHNR and CDR2 is FQNEAQ (reference sequence). The CDR3 runs 16 residues. The germline V and J ends were trimmed by 8 bases and 1 base, with 15 bases remaining between them. In DNA form, the CDR3 reads TGTGCCAGCGAGCCTCTATTTCGGTCTGGGGCCAACGTCCTGACTTTC. Protein sequence: CASEPLFRSGANVLTF.

This sequence joins TRBV18 and TRBJ2-6; possibly TRBD1 or TRBD2 for D (6 bases each). Germline-derived CDR1 and CDR2 are KGHSH and LQKENI. The CDR3 loop spans 15 amino acids. V lost 6 bases and J lost 4, with 13 bases in between. The CDR3 sequence: CASSSTGAGANVLTF. In nucleotides, the CDR3 is TGTGCCAGCTCCAGTACGGGGGCCGGGGCCAACGTCCTGACTTTC.

The chain couples TRBV7-3 to TRBJ2-5, with 7 bases aligning to TRBD1. CDR1 and CDR2 (germline): SGHTA, FQGTGA. J gave up 0 bases and V 0 bases, and 1 base lay outside the gene matches. The CDR3 length is 15 residues. The chain's CDR3 is CASSLTGQNQETQYF. In DNA, the CDR3 is TGTGCCAGCAGCTTAACGGGACAGAACCAAGAGACCCAGTACTTC.

This sequence joins TRBV29-1 and TRBJ2-5, with 10 bases matching TRBD1. From germline, CDR1 is SQVTM and CDR2 ANQGSEA. Trimming took 7 bases from V and 5 from J; bases not matched to a gene: 10. This CDR3 comprises 14 residues. The CDR3 bases are TGCAGCGCCCGGGGGACAGGGGCCGTGGAGACCCAGTACTTC. As protein: CSARGTGAVETQYF.

This chain joins TRBV6-6 and TRBJ2-1, with a weak D call TRBD1 (6 bases). This CDR3 has 13 residues. Deletions cut 4 bases from V and 10 bases from J, with 14 bases between. CDR1 MNHNY and CDR2 SVGAGI come from the germline V gene (reference sequence). CDR3 residues: CASSSGTLQEQFF. In DNA, the CDR3 is TGTGCCAGCAGTTCCGGGACACTCCAGGAGCAGTTCTTC.

This clone showed up many times. The V and J genes are TRBV4-1 and TRBJ2-7; 15 bases agree with TRBD2. The junction had 7 bases not matched to a gene; V was cut back by 3 bases and J by 7 bases. Germline V lookup: CDR1 MGHRA, CDR2 YSYEKL. The CDR3 length is 16 residues. The CDR3 DNA reads TGCGCCAGCAGCCATAATGCCGGGACTAGCGGGGGGGAGCAGTACTTC. Its protein is CASSHNAGTSGGEQYF.

V is TRBV29-1 and J is TRBJ2-5; D is uncertain. In germline, CDR1 is SQVTM, CDR2 ANQGSEA. This CDR3 comprises 12 residues. Deletions cut 3 bases from V and 0 bases from J, with 5 bases between. CDR3: CSVDPYQETQYF. The CDR3 DNA is TGCAGCGTTGACCCGTACCAAGAGACCCAGTACTTC. The full variable domain, its missing parts supplied by reference TRBV29-1 and TRBJ2-5, is SAVISQKPSRDICQRGTSLTIQCQVDSQVTMMFWYRQQPGQSLTLIATANQGSEATYESGFVIDKFPISRPNLTFSTLTVSNMSPEDSSIYLCSVDPYQETQYFGPGTRLLVL.

The sample holds a few counts of this clone. This chain joins TRBV5-6 and TRBJ2-3; TRBD1 might be the D (6 bases). The germline CDR1 and CDR2 sequences are SGHDT and YYEEEE. The CDR3 has 12 residues. The germline V and J ends were trimmed by 3 bases and 8 bases, with 10 bases remaining between them. Here the CDR3 reads CASSSGVGTQYF. Written as DNA, the CDR3 is TGTGCCAGCAGCTCAGGGGTGGGTACGCAGTATTTT.

V gene TRBV5-4 combines with J gene TRBJ1-4, with D possibly TRBD1 on 6 matching bases. The CDR3 is 16 residues long. V was clipped by 4 bases and J by 7 bases, with 20 bases between them. CDR1 and CDR2 from the germline V gene are SGHNT and YYREEE (reference sequence). Here the CDR3 DNA reads TGTGCCAGCAGCCAAGATCGGAAGGGGGACGGTGAAAAACTGTTTTTT. It encodes CASSQDRKGDGEKLFF.

This chain links TRBV28 with TRBJ2-1, with 8 bases fitting TRBD2. CDR3 size: 14 residues. Germline V lookup: CDR1 MDHEN, CDR2 SYDVKM. Trimming removed 6 bases from V and 2 bases from J; junction bases left unmatched: 3. CDR3: CASSPGGAYNEQFF. The CDR3 DNA follows: TGTGCCAGCAGCCCCGGGGGGGCCTACAATGAGCAGTTCTTC.